These 13 T cell receptor beta chains came from one sample sequenced in a study of shared clonotypes between healthy human individuals. The protocol was immunoSEQ multiplex PCR, while the TCRdb copy is restricted to in-frame clones and leaves out a portion. Of 80,000 to 100,000 clones listed, about 70% were seen once; the top ten hold approximately 53%. The sequencing input was memory CD8+ T cells sorted from blood. The subset: CD45RO+ cells pooled with CCR7-negative TemRA cells. Receptors were obtained from a man aged 25 to 40 in good health.

As concerns this clone: Other nucleotide sequences in the sample specify the same CDR3. V usage is TRBV7-2 and J usage is TRBJ2-1, with 7 bases aligning to TRBD1. V lost 1 base to trimming and J lost 4 bases; unmatched junction nucleotides: 4. Per the germline V gene, CDR1 is SGHTA and CDR2 is FQGNSA. This CDR3 region has 15 residues. The CDR3 DNA reads as TGTGCCAGCAGCTTAGGGACAGGACCTTACAATGAGCAGTTCTTC. This translates into CASSLGTGPYNEQFF.

This clone was seen a handful of times. V gene TRBV7-9 combines with J gene TRBJ1-1; no reliable D call. Germline CDR1 SEHNR, CDR2 FQNEAQ (reference sequence). The V end lost 2 bases, the J end lost 0 bases, and 4 bases lay between the germline ends. The CDR3 is 13 residues long. CDR3 protein: CASSLKVNTEAFF. The CDR3 coding sequence is TGTGCCAGCAGCTTAAAGGTGAACACTGAAGCTTTCTTT. Based on the CDR3 plus reference TRBV7-9 and TRBJ1-1, the full variable domain is DTGVSQNPRHKITKRGQNVTFRCDPISEHNRLYWYRQTLGQGPEFLTYFQNEAQLEKSRLLSDRFSAERPKGSFSTLEIQRTEQGDSAMYLCASSLKVNTEAFFGQGTRLTVV.

This chain links TRBV7-3 with TRBJ2-1, with D possibly TRBD2 on 7 matching bases. This CDR3 comprises 14 residues. CDR1 SGHTA and CDR2 FQGTGA come from the germline V gene. V was clipped by 5 bases and J by 7 bases, with 15 bases between them. This chain's CDR3 is CASSPSGTRNEQFF. For the CDR3, the DNA is TGTGCCAGCAGCCCCAGCGGGACAAGGAATGAGCAGTTCTTC.

This clone has only one observation. The genes are TRBV7-9 and TRBJ2-2; D not certain. CDR3 length: 13 amino acids. V dropped 1 base and J dropped 7 bases, with 7 bases sitting between them. Germline V gene lookup returns CDR1 SEHNR and CDR2 FQNEAQ (reference sequence). The CDR3 sequence: CASSLGSIGELFF. CDR3 sequence (DNA): TGTGCCAGCAGCTTAGGAAGCATCGGGGAGCTGTTTTTT.

This CDR3 reads CASMKGSTSGPYNEQFF. The CDR3 DNA follows: TGTGCCAGCATGAAGGGATCAACTAGCGGACCCTACAATGAGCAGTTCTTC. The rearrangement links TRBV2 to TRBJ2-1; 8 bases are shared with TRBD2. The germline V gene has CDR1 SNHLY and CDR2 FYNNEI. Unmatched junction bases numbered 13, after V lost 7 bases and J lost 2 bases. CDR3 length: 17 amino acids.

The chain couples TRBV5-1 to TRBJ1-4, with D unresolved. The germline gives CDR1 SGHRS, CDR2 YFSETQ. The CDR3 contains 17 residues. V was cut by 2 bases and J by 2 bases, with 16 bases left in between. The CDR3 is CASSFRASGVTNEKLFF. CDR3 nucleotide sequence: TGCGCCAGCAGCTTCCGGGCCTCCGGCGTGACTAATGAAAAACTGTTTTTT.

J is TRBJ2-7 and V is TRBV11-1; 9 bases fit TRBD1. Trimming took 5 bases from V and 6 from J; bases not matched to a gene: 17. The CDR3 totals 17 residues. Germline V gene sequence: CDR1 SGHAT, CDR2 FQDESV (reference sequence). In nucleotides, the CDR3 is TGTGCCAGCAGCCCCCAAGGGGTCGACAGGGGGATCTCCGAGCAGTACTTC. It encodes CASSPQGVDRGISEQYF. The whole variable domain, remainder taken from reference TRBV11-1 and TRBJ2-7, is EAEVAQSPRYKITEKSQAVAFWCDPISGHATLYWYRQILGQGPELLVQFQDESVVDDSQLPKDRFSAERLKGVDSTLKIQPAELGDSAMYLCASSPQGVDRGISEQYFGPGTRLTVT.

This chain links TRBV27 with TRBJ1-1; tentatively, D is TRBD1 (6 bases). Trimming pared 0 bases from V and 0 bases from J, leaving 8 bases between. Germline V gene data show CDR1 as MNHEY and CDR2 as SMNVEV (reference sequence). This CDR3 has 15 residues. In nucleotides, the CDR3 is TGTGCCAGCAGTTTATCGCAGGGGATGAACACTGAAGCTTTCTTT. This sequence encodes CASSLSQGMNTEAFF.

This clone was observed a handful of times. This chain uses TRBV20-1 with TRBJ1-1; D is unresolved. With 4 bases removed from V and 3 bases from J, the gap between germline ends came to 6 bases. Germline V gene sequence: CDR1 DFQATT, CDR2 SNEGSKA (reference sequence). The length of the CDR3 is 11 residues. The CDR3 protein is CSAKEHTEAFF. Written as DNA, the CDR3 is TGCAGTGCTAAGGAACACACTGAAGCTTTCTTT.

DNA for the CDR3: TGTGCCTGGAATATGGAGGATTATGGCTACACCTTC. Protein: CAWNMEDYGYTF. The V and J genes are TRBV30 and TRBJ1-2; D call uncertain. CDR1 is GTSNPN, CDR2 SVGIG, per germline (reference sequence). V was pared by 4 bases and J by 5 bases, with 11 bases between. This CDR3 contains 12 residues.

The chain employs TRBV4-2 and TRBJ2-5, with 8 bases aligning to TRBD1. Trimming cost V 3 bases and J 1 base; bases outside gene matches: 7. Germline values: CDR1 LGHNA, CDR2 YNFKEQ. CDR3 length: 16 residues. The CDR3, as DNA: TGTGCCAGCAGCCAGCCCGGGACAGGAATCCAAGAGACCCAGTACTTC. Residues: CASSQPGTGIQETQYF.

The chain has TRBV6-1 and TRBJ2-7; D could derive from TRBD1 or TRBD2 (5 bases each). V was pared by 1 base and J by 2 bases, with 9 bases between. The CDR3 extends over 14 amino acids. The germline gives CDR1 MNHNS, CDR2 SASEGT. The CDR3 spells CASSEEPGPYEQYF. Written as DNA, the CDR3 is TGTGCCAGCAGTGAAGAGCCGGGACCCTACGAGCAGTACTTC.

The V call is TRBV11-2, the J call TRBJ2-6; weak D call: TRBD1 (5 bases). The CDR3 spans 16 residues. Trimming cost V 7 bases and J 3 bases, with 16 bases left between them. CDR1 is SGHAT, CDR2 FQNNGV, per germline. CDR3 nucleotide sequence: TGTGCCAGCATGCGGCAGGGCGGTTTTGGGGCCAACGTCCTGACTTTC. Protein: CASMRQGGFGANVLTF.